These 12 T cell receptor beta chains were all obtained from the same sample, sequenced in a study of breast tumors, draining lymph nodes, adjacent tissues. Using its own MiXCR run on the multiplex PCR reads, TCRdb lists one record per CDR3 protein. The table records just under 65,000 distinct CDR3 sequences, less than 75% of them present only once. The sequenced sample was breast tumor tissue. These receptors were obtained from a female donor with breast cancer. Some clones in this sample may be carry-over from other donors' samples.

The chain combines TRBV12-3 or TRBV12-4 with TRBJ2-3; TRBD2 aligns across 10 bases. This CDR3 contains 13 residues. The V segment lost 6 bases and the J segment 11 bases; nucleotides outside the gene matches: 8. For the CDR3, the DNA is TGTGCCAGCAGATGGACTAGCGGCAATGAGCAGTATTTT. It translates to CASRWTSGNEQYF.

The chain is built from TRBV7-9 and TRBJ1-4; no firm D call. V was cut by 5 bases and J by 8 bases, with 6 bases left in between. The CDR3 length is 11 residues. Germline V gives CDR1 SEHNR, CDR2 FQNEAQ (reference sequence). The CDR3 sequence is CASSRGEKLFF. CDR3 nucleotide sequence: TGTGCCAGCAGCAGAGGGGAAAAACTGTTTTTT.

The chain has TRBV15 and TRBJ1-6; D gene unclear. Germline CDR1 is LNHNV and CDR2 is YYDKDF (reference sequence). Deletions cut 0 bases from V and 7 bases from J, with 16 bases between. There are 17 residues in the CDR3. CDR3 in DNA: TGTGCCACCAGCAGAGATCCCACCTTGGGGATCAATTCACCCCTCCACTTT. It yields the protein CATSRDPTLGINSPLHF. The full variable domain, its missing parts supplied by reference TRBV15 and TRBJ1-6, is DAMVIQNPRYQVTQFGKPVTLSCSQTLNHNVMYWYQQKSSQAPKLLFHYYDKDFNNEADTPDNFQSRRPNTSFCFLDIRSPGLGDTAMYLCATSRDPTLGINSPLHFGNGTRLTVT.

This clonotype is categorized as medium-sized. The chain employs TRBV20-1 and TRBJ1-5; no reliable D call. Germline CDR1 is DFQATT and CDR2 is SNEGSKA (reference sequence). V dropped 0 bases and J dropped 6 bases, with 12 bases sitting between them. The CDR3 totals 14 residues. In nucleotides, the CDR3 is TGCAGTGCTAGAGACCCCGAGGCCAGTCAGCCCCAGCATTTT. Amino acids: CSARDPEASQPQHF.

The chain has TRBV20-1 and TRBJ1-2, with D possibly being TRBD1 (5 bases). Germline V gene lookup returns CDR1 DFQATT and CDR2 SNEGSKA (reference sequence). Trimming took 0 bases from V and 6 from J, leaving 11 bases between them. This CDR3 comprises 13 residues. The CDR3 nucleotides are TGCAGTGCTAGAGATGGGAGGGGCGATGGCTACACCTTC. This sequence encodes CSARDGRGDGYTF.

This sequence joins TRBV11-2 and TRBJ2-3; D ambiguous. The ends were cut back, 6 bases at V and 0 bases at J, with 7 bases in the middle. Looked up from germline, CDR1 is SGHAT and CDR2 is FQNNGV. The CDR3 consists of 13 residues. For the CDR3, the DNA is TGTGCCAGCAGTAAATATAGCACAGATACGCAGTATTTT. It translates to CASSKYSTDTQYF.

This clonotype was counted at least ten times. This chain uses TRBV5-1 with TRBJ2-5; 7 bases map to TRBD2. This CDR3 region has 13 residues. The junction had 5 bases not matched to a gene; V was cut back by 4 bases and J by 5 bases. CDR1 is SGHRS and CDR2 is YFSETQ in the germline V gene. CDR3 nucleotide sequence: TGCGCCAGCAGCAGGGACTACGGGGAGACCCAGTACTTC. Its translation is CASSRDYGETQYF.

About this clonotype itself: At one of its ends the junction is not consistent with the germline gene, which may arise from a read error. The genes are TRBV7-7 and TRBJ2-5, with D possibly being TRBD2 (5 bases). The CDR3 is 14 amino acids. Germline values: CDR1 SSHAT, CDR2 FNYEAQ (reference sequence). The CDR3 sequence: CASSYRGSGETQYF. In nucleotides, the CDR3 is TGTGCTAGCAGCTACCGGGGATCTGGGGAGACCCAGTACTTC.

V and J are TRBV20-1 and TRBJ2-1; 9 nucleotides align to TRBD2. The junction had 11 bases not matched to a gene; V was cut back by 3 bases and J by 5 bases. CDR3 length: 16 residues. Per the germline V gene, CDR1 is DFQATT and CDR2 is SNEGSKA (reference sequence). The chain's CDR3 is CSARRPMTSGNNEQFF. In DNA, the CDR3 is TGCAGTGCTAGGAGGCCCATGACTAGCGGAAACAATGAGCAGTTCTTC.

The V and J genes are TRBV7-9 and TRBJ2-3; TRBD1 matches at 9 bases. TRBJ1-5 explains the end of the DNA better; the J call may be wrong. The CDR3 has 14 residues. Germline values: CDR1 SEHNR, CDR2 FQNEAQ (reference sequence). CDR3: CASSLQGAHQPQHF. The CDR3 DNA reads TGTGCCAGCAGCCTACAGGGGGCGCATCAGCCCCAGCATTTT.

In the case of this clonotype: No conserved phenylalanine or tryptophan ends this CDR3, so it is likely a read error. The chain couples TRBV7-2 to TRBJ2-5, with 9 bases lining up with TRBD2. This CDR3 spans 14 amino acids. Germline lookup yields CDR1 SGHTA and CDR2 FQGNSA. With 6 bases clipped from V and 2 bases from J, the junction kept 4 bases outside the gene matches. The DNA for the CDR3 is TGTGCCAGCAGTTCCCTAGCGGGACAAGAGACCCAGTACTGC. It translates to CASSSLAGQETQYC.

J is TRBJ1-3 and V is TRBV7-9; D not certain. Trimming took off 2 bases at V and 1 base at J, with 6 bases between the two ends. Germline V gives CDR1 SEHNR, CDR2 FQNEAQ (reference sequence). CDR3 length: 14 residues. The CDR3 is CASSLSTSGNTIYF. As DNA, the CDR3 is TGTGCCAGCAGCTTATCGACTTCTGGAAACACCATATATTTT.